This T cell receptor beta chain was sequenced for a study of T-cell memory formation after mild COVID-19. This clonotype was detected only a few times. CDR3 length: 15 amino acids. V lost 0 bases and J 0 bases, leaving 8 bases between the germline ends. In germline, CDR1 is MNHEY, CDR2 SVGAGI. Each CDR3 protein gets one entry after TCRdb re-called the 5' RACE reads with MiXCR. The profile shows roughly 130,000 distinct CDR3 sequences, roughly 15% of them singletons. Source material: PBMCs or a T cell subset sorted from them (not recorded which). The sequence was obtained from an adult woman who had mild COVID-19 (a few samples of this study predate the infection). Cell type and time point are not known. The chain is built from TRBV6-5 and TRBJ1-1; D is possibly TRBD1 (5 bases). The CDR3 region has the DNA TGTGCCAGCAGTTACTCCTCGGGGCTGAACACTGAAGCTTTCTTT. Translating gives CASSYSSGLNTEAFF.